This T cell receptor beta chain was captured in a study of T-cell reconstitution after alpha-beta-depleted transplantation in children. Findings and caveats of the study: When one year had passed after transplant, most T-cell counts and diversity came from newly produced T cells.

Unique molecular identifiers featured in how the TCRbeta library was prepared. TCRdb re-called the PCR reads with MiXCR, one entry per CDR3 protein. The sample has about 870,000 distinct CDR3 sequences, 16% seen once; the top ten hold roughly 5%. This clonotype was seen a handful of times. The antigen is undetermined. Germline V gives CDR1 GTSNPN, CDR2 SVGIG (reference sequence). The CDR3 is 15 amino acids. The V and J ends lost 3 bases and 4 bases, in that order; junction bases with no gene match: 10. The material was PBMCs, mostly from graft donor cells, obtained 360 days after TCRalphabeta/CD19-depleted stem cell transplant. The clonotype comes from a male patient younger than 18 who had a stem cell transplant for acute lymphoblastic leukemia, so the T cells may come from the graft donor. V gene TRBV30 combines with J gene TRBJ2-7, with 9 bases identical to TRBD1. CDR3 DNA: TGTGCCTGGAGCACCCCCGGGACAGGGAAGTACGAGCAGTACTTC. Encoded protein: CAWSTPGTGKYEQYF.